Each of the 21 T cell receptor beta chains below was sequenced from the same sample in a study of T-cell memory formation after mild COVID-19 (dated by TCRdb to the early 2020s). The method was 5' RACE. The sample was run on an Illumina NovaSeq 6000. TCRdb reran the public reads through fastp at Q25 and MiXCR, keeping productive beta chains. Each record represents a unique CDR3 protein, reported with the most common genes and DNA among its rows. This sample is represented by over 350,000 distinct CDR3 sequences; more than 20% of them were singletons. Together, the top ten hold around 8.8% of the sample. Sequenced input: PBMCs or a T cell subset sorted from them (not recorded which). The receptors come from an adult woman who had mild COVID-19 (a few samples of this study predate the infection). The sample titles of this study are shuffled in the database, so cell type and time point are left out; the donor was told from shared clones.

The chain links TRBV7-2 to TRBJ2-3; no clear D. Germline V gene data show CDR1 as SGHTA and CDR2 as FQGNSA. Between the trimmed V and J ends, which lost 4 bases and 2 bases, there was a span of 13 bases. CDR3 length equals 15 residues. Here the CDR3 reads CASSSRSRSTDTQYF. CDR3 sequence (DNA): TGTGCCAGCAGCTCCCGGAGTCGGTCCACAGATACGCAGTATTTT.

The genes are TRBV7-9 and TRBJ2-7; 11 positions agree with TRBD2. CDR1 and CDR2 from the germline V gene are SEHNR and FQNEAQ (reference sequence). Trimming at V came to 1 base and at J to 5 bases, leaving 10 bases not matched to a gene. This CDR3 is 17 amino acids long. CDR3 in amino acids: CASSLGTSGPLKDEQYF. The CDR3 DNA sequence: TGTGCCAGCAGCTTAGGGACTAGCGGGCCTCTAAAGGACGAGCAGTACTTC.

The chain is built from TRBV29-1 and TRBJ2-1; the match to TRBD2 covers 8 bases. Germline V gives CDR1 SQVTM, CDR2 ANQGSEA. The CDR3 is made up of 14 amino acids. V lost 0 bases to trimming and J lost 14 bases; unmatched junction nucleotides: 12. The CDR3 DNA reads TGCAGCGTTGAAGATCTCGGACGGAGCGGGAGCGAGTTCTTC. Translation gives CSVEDLGRSGSEFF.

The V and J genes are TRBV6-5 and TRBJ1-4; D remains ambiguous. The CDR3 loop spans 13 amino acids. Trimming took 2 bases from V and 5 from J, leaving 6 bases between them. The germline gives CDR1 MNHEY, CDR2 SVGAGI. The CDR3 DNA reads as TGTGCCAGCAGTTACGCACTGAATGAAAAACTGTTTTTT. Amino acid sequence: CASSYALNEKLFF.

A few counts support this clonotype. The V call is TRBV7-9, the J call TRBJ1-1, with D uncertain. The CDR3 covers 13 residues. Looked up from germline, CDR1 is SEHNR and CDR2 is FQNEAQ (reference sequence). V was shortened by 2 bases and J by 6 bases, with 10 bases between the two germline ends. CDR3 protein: CASSLKGGAEAFF. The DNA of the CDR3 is TGTGCCAGCAGCTTAAAGGGTGGGGCTGAAGCTTTCTTT.

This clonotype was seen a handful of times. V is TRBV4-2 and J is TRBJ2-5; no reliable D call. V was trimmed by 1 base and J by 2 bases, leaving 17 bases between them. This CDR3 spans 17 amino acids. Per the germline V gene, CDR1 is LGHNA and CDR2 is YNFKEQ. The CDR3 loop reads CASSQAYITTAQETQYF. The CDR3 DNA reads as TGTGCCAGCAGCCAAGCGTACATCACGACCGCGCAAGAGACCCAGTACTTC.

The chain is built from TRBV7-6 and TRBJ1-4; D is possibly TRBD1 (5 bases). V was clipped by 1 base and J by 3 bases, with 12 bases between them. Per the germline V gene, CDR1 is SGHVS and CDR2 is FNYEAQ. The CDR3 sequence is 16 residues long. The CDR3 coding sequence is TGTGCCAGCAGCTTAGGGGGGAGGCAGCCTAATGAAAAACTGTTTTTT. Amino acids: CASSLGGRQPNEKLFF.

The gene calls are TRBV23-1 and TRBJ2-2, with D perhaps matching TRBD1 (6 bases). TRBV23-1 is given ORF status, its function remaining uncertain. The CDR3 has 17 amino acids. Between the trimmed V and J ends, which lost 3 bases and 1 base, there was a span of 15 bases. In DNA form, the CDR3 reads TGCGCCAGCAGTCAGCTGGGACACAAGTGGAACACCGGGGAGCTGTTTTTT. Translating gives CASSQLGHKWNTGELFF.

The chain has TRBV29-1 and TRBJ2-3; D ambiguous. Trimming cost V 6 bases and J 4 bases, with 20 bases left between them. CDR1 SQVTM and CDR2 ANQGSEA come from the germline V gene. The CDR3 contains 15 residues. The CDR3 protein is CSVEVGIGISDTQYF. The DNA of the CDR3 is TGCAGCGTAGAGGTGGGGATAGGGATCTCAGATACGCAGTATTTT.

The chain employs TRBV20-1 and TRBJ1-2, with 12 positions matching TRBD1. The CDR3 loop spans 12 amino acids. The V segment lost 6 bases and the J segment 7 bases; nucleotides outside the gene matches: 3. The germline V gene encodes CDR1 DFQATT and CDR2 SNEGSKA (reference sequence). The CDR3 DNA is TGCAGTGCCCAGGGACAGGGGGCTGGCTACACCTTC. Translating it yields CSAQGQGAGYTF.

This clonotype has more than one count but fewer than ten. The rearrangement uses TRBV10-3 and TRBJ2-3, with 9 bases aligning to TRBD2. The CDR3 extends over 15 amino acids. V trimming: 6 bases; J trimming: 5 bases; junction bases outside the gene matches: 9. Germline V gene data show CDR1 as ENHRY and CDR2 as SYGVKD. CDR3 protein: CAISSSGVSQDTQYF. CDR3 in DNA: TGTGCCATCAGCTCTAGCGGGGTTTCGCAAGATACGCAGTATTTT.

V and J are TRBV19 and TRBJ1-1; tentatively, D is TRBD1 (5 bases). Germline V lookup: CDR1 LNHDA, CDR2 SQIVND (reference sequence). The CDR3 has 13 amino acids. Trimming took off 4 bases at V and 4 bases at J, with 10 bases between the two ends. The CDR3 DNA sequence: TGTGCCAGTAGTACGTCAGGGATCACTGAAGCTTTCTTT. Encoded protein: CASSTSGITEAFF.

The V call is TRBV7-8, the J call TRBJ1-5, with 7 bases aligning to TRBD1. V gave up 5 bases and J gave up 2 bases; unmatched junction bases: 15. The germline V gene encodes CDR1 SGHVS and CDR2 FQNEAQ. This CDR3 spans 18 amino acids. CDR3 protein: CASSGEPGQSVGNQPQHF. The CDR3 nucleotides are TGTGCCAGCAGCGGCGAACCGGGACAGAGCGTGGGCAATCAGCCCCAGCATTTT.

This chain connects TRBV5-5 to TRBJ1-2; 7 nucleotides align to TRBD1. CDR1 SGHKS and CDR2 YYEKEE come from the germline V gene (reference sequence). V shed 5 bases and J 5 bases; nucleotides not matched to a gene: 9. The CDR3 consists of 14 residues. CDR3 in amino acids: CASSWGQSAYGYTF. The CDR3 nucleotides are TGTGCCAGCAGTTGGGGACAGTCGGCTTATGGCTACACCTTC.

The CDR3 reads CASSRGGHEQYF. The CDR3 DNA reads as TGTGCCAGCAGCCGGGGGGGCCACGAGCAGTACTTC. The chain is built from TRBV3-1 and TRBJ2-7; perhaps TRBD2 as D (7 bases). The CDR3 covers 12 residues. Germline CDR1 LGHDT, CDR2 YNNKEL (reference sequence). Between the trimmed V and J ends, which lost 4 bases and 5 bases, there was a span of 9 bases.

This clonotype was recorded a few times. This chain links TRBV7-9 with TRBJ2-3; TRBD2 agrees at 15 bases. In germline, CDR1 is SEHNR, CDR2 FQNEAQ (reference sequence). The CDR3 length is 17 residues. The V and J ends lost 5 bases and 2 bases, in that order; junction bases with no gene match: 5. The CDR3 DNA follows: TGTGCCAGCAGCCCCGGGACTAGCGGGAGGTCCACAGATACGCAGTATTTT. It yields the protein CASSPGTSGRSTDTQYF.

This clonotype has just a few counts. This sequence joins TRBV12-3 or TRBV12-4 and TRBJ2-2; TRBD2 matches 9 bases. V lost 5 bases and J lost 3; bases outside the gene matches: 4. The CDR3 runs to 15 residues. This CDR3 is CASSLRLADTGELFF. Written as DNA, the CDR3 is TGTGCCAGCAGTCTCCGACTAGCGGACACCGGGGAGCTGTTTTTT.

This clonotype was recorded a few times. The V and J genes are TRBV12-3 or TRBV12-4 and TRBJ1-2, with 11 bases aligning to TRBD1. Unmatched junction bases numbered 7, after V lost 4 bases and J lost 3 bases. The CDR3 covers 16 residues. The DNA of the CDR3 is TGTGCCAGCAGTTCCGGACAGGGGGCGGTTGACTATGGCTACACCTTC. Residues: CASSSGQGAVDYGYTF.

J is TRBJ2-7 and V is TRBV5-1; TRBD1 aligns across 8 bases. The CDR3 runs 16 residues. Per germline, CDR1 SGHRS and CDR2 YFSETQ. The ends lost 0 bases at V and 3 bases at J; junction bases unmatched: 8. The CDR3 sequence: CASSLARTGNLYEQYF. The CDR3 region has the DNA TGCGCCAGCAGCTTGGCCCGGACAGGGAATCTCTACGAGCAGTACTTC. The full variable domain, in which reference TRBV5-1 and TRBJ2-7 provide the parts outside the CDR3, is KAGVTQTPRYLIKTRGQQVTLSCSPISGHRSVSWYQQTPGQGLQFLFEYFSETQRNKGNFPGRFSGRQFSNSRSEMNVSTLELGDSALYLCASSLARTGNLYEQYFGPGTRLTVT.

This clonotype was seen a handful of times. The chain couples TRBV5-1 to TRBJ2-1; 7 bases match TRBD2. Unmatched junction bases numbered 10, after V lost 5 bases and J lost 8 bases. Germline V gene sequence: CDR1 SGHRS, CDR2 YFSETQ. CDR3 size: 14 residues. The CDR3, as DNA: TGCGCCAGCAGTCCCCAGCGGGGTATCTATGAGCAGTTCTTC. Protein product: CASSPQRGIYEQFF. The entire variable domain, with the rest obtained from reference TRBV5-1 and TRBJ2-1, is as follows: KAGVTQTPRYLIKTRGQQVTLSCSPISGHRSVSWYQQTPGQGLQFLFEYFSETQRNKGNFPGRFSGRQFSNSRSEMNVSTLELGDSALYLCASSPQRGIYEQFFGPGTRLTVL.

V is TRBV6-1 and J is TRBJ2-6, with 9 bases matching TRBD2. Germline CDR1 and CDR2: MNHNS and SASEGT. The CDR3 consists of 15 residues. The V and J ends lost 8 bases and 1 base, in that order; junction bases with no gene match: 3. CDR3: CASGLARSGANVLTF. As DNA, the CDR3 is TGTGCCAGCGGACTAGCGCGTTCTGGGGCCAACGTCCTGACTTTC.